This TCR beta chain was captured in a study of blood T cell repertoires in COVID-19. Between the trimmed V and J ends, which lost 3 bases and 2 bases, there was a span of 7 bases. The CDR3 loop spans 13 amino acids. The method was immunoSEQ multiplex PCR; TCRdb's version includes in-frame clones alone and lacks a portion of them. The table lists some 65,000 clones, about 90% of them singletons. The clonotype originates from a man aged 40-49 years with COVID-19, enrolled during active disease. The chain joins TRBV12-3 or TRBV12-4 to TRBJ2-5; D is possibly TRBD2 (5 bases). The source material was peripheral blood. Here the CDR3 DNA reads TGTGCCAGCAGTTTTGCGGGTCAAGAGACCCAGTACTTC. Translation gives CASSFAGQETQYF.